The table lists the clone carrying this T cell receptor beta chain with many counts. Its antigen is unknown. Noted time point: newly diagnosed GD, antithyroid drugs for less than 3 months. Researchers made the TCR library from RNA that was extracted from PBMCs. By American Thyroid Association guidelines, Graves' disease was diagnosed in the cohort. CDR1 ENHRY and CDR2 SYGVKD come from the germline V gene. V gave up 0 bases and J gave up 6 bases, with 14 bases separating them. This CDR3 has 16 residues. Libraries of TCR beta came from iRepertoire HTBI primers plus Arm-PCR of CDR3 regions. TCRdb re-analysed the multiplex PCR reads in MiXCR, keeping a single row per CDR3 protein. This sample has around 470,000 distinct CDR3 sequences, with around 15% found just once. The sample originates from a study of regulatory T cells in long-lasting Graves disease. Study summary: Patients with new Graves' disease had used antithyroid drugs below 3 months.

Study-level results: Persistent disease samples used TRBV28, TRBJ1-2 and TRBJ2-5 preferentially.

These same records also appear under a second study, on T cells in Graves' hyperthyroidism and ophthalmopathy. This second report adds: The study enrolled patients aged 18 to 65 with newly diagnosed hyperthyroidism of under 2 months' duration.

The source was peripheral blood mononuclear cells (PBMCs), collected at new diagnosis, from a patient treated with antithyroid drugs. The chain is built from TRBV10-3 and TRBJ2-2; perhaps D is TRBD1 or TRBD2 (5 bases each). The sequence was obtained from a woman between 45 and 65 years old with Graves disease. CDR3 nucleotide sequence: TGTGCCATCAGTGAGTCGGGACCCCTAGACTCCGGGGAGCTGTTTTTT. Its protein product is CAISESGPLDSGELFF.